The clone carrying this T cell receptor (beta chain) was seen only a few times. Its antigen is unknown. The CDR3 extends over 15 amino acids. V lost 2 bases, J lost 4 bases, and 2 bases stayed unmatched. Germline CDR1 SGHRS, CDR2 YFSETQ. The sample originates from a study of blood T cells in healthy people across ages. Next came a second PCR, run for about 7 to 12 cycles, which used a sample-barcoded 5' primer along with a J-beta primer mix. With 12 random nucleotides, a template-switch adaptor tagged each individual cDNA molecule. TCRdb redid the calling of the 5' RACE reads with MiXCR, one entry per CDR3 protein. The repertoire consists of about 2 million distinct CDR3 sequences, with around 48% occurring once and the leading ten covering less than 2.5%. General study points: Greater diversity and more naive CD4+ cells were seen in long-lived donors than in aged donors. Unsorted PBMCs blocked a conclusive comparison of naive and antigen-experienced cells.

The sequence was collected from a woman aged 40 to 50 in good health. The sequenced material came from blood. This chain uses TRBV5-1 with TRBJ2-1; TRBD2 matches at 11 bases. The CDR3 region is CASSFSGGEYNEQFF. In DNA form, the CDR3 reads TGCGCCAGCAGCTTTAGCGGGGGGGAATACAATGAGCAGTTCTTC.